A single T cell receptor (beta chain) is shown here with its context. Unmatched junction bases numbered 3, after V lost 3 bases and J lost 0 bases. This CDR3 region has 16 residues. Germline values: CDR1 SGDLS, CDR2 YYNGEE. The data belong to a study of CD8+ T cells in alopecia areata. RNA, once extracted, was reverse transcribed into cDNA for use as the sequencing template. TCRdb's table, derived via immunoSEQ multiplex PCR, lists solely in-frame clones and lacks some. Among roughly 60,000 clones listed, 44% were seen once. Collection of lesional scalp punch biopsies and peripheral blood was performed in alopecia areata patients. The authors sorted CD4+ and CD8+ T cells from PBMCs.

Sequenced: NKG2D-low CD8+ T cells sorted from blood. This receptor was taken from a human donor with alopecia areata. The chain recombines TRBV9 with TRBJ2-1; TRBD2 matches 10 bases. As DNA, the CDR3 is TGTGCCAGCAGCGAGCCTAGCGGGGGCTCCTACAATGAGCAGTTCTTC. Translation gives CASSEPSGGSYNEQFF. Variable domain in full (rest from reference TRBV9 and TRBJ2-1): DSGVTQTPKHLITATGQRVTLRCSPRSGDLSVYWYQQSLDQGLQFLIQYYNGEERAKGNILERFSAQQFPDLHSELNLSSLELGDSALYFCASSEPSGGSYNEQFFGPGTRLTVL.